The rows below give T cell receptor beta chains drawn from one sample of a study of T cell repertoires in cytomegalovirus infection. TCRdb independently ran MiXCR on the reads; one entry per CDR3 protein. Of roughly 730,000 distinct CDR3 sequences listed, 33% are singletons. These receptors have no identified antigens. The source material was cultured PBMCs, sampled from culture after CMV antigen stimulation. The receptors derive from a human donor in good health (CMV status not recorded). Some clones in this sample may be carry-over from other donors' samples. The CDR3 runs from the conserved cysteine through the conserved F or W. A D gene is named only where the DNA matches it firmly. A clone size is listed for some rows: how often the clone was seen (once, few, many), or a class if it is expanded.

CDR3 DNA | CDR3 protein | J gene | D gene | clone size | V gene
TGTGCCAGCAGCTTCAGATTGACAGGGGGAGGAGATACGCAGTATTTT | CASSFRLTGGGDTQYF | TRBJ2-3 | TRBD1 | few | TRBV7-2
TGTGCCAGCAGGGGGCGGGAGGTCTACAATGAGCAGTTCTTC | CASRGREVYNEQFF | TRBJ2-1 | TRBD2 | - | TRBV27
TGTGCCAGCAGAACCGGGACAGGGTACACTGAAGCTTTCTTT | CASRTGTGYTEAFF | TRBJ1-1 | TRBD1 | many | TRBV7-2
TGTGCCAGTAGTATTAACGTGGACACTGAAGCTTTCTTT | CASSINVDTEAFF | TRBJ1-1 | - | few | TRBV19
TGTGCCAGCAGTTACAGGGGAGGGGTGGGCCAAGAGACCCAGTACTTC | CASSYRGGVGQETQYF | TRBJ2-5 | TRBD2 | few | TRBV6-8
TGTGCCAGCAGCCCACCAGGGGCGGGGGACACAGATACGCAGTATTTT | CASSPPGAGDTDTQYF | TRBJ2-3 | - | - | TRBV7-8
TGTGCCAGCTCACCACCGGGGGAGGGGGTGCAGTACTTC | CASSPPGEGVQYF | TRBJ2-7 | - | - | TRBV18
TGCGCCAGCAGCTTGGTTGGGAATCAAGCTTTCTTT | CASSLVGNQAFF | TRBJ1-1 | - | - | TRBV5-1
TGTGCCAGCAGCTTGTCGTCAGGGTGGGCCTACGAGCAGTACTTC | CASSLSSGWAYEQYF | TRBJ2-7 | - | - | TRBV11-2
TGTGCCAGCAGTGAAGCGCAAGTTGGCTCCTACGAGCAGTACTTC | CASSEAQVGSYEQYF | TRBJ2-7 | - | - | TRBV2
TGTGCCAGCAGCTTAATTCTAGGGAGCACAGATACGCAGTATTTT | CASSLILGSTDTQYF | TRBJ2-3 | - | - | TRBV7-2
TGTGCCAGCAGCTTAGGGGGGCAGATACAAGAGACCCAGTACTTC | CASSLGGQIQETQYF | TRBJ2-5 | - | many | TRBV7-2
TGCGCCAGCAGCCAGTCGGGACAGTGGAATTCACCCCTCCACTTT | CASSQSGQWNSPLHF | TRBJ1-6 | TRBD1 | - | TRBV4-1
TGTGCCAGCAGCCCCGGGACTACGGGAGGGGAGGAAAAACTGTTTTTT | CASSPGTTGGEEKLFF | TRBJ1-4 | - | - | TRBV5-4
TGTGCCAGCAGTGAGGCGAAAACGCGCACAGATACGCAGTATTTT | CASSEAKTRTDTQYF | TRBJ2-3 | - | few | TRBV6-1
TGTGCCAGTAGTGAGACTAGCGGGACCCTCCTGGAGCAGTACTTC | CASSETSGTLLEQYF | TRBJ2-7 | TRBD2 | - | TRBV19
TGTGCCAGCAGCTCCTTAGCGGGATTCAGGGAGACCCAGTACTTC | CASSSLAGFRETQYF | TRBJ2-5 | TRBD2 | - | TRBV11-2
TGCAGTGCCAGAAGATCCGCGAACACCGGGGAGCTGTTTTTT | CSARRSANTGELFF | TRBJ2-2 | - | - | TRBV20-1
TGTGCCAGCAGCTCTTCACAGGGAATGAACACTGAAGCTTTCTTT | CASSSSQGMNTEAFF | TRBJ1-1 | - | few | TRBV7-8
TGTGCCAGCAGTTACACGGAGGTGAACTATGGCTACACCTTC | CASSYTEVNYGYTF | TRBJ1-2 | - | - | TRBV6-6
TGTGCCAGCAGTCTCCCGCCCTATGGCGACACCGGGGAGCTGTTTTTT | CASSLPPYGDTGELFF | TRBJ2-2 | - | - | TRBV6-2/TRBV6-3
TGTGCCAGTAGTATCGACCGCACCGGGGAGCTGTTTTTT | CASSIDRTGELFF | TRBJ2-2 | - | - | TRBV19
TGCAGTGCTAGAGCCCCCAACAGGGCAACTAATGAAAAACTGTTTTTT | CSARAPNRATNEKLFF | TRBJ1-4 | - | few | TRBV20-1
TGCGCCAGCAGCCAAGAAGAGGGGGACCTCTATGGCTACACCTTC | CASSQEEGDLYGYTF | TRBJ1-2 | - | few | TRBV4-1
TGCAGTGCTAAAAATGGGTTGAACACTGAAGCTTTCTTT | CSAKNGLNTEAFF | TRBJ1-1 | - | - | TRBV20-1
TGTGCCAGCAGGCCGGACGGCGGTGGCAATCAGCCCCAGCATTTT | CASRPDGGGNQPQHF | TRBJ1-5 | - | - | TRBV28
TGTGCCAGCAGCTTCACTACTAGCGGGGTGGCCGGGGAGCTGTTTTTT | CASSFTTSGVAGELFF | TRBJ2-2 | TRBD2 | few | TRBV7-8
TGCGCCAGCAGCCAAGATGTAGGGGCTCAAAATCTTGGCTACACCTTC | CASSQDVGAQNLGYTF | TRBJ1-2 | - | few | TRBV4-3
TGTGCCAGTAGTAGAGACCTCTTGTGGGATGAGCAGTTCTTC | CASSRDLLWDEQFF | TRBJ2-1 | - | - | TRBV19
TGTGCCAGCGTCCGGGACAGAGATTACAATGAGCAGTTCTTC | CASVRDRDYNEQFF | TRBJ2-1 | TRBD1 | - | TRBV12-3/TRBV12-4
TGCAGTGCTTCCCGGCCCTTTAGGGGCTACGAGCAGTACTTC | CSASRPFRGYEQYF | TRBJ2-7 | - | - | TRBV20-1
TGTGCCAGCAGCCCGGTAACCGCAGATACGCAGTATTTT | CASSPVTADTQYF | TRBJ2-3 | - | few | TRBV6-2/TRBV6-3